This T cell receptor (beta chain) was captured in a study of control samples from healthy donors and cancer patients. Sequencing was performed with immunoSEQ multiplex PCR; in TCRdb, only in-frame clones are kept and a portion is missing. The sample lists tens of thousands of clones, approximately 84% occurring once. This clonotype was sampled from a woman aged 45-65 years in good health. Sequenced: blood.

CDR3 region: CASKVGQMNTEAFF. CDR3 in DNA: TGTGCCTCTAAAGTGGGACAAATGAACACTGAAGCTTTCTTT. V gene TRBV10-3 combines with J gene TRBJ1-1, with a possible D match to TRBD1 (6 bases). The CDR3 spans 14 residues. V gave up 11 bases and J gave up 0 bases, with 16 bases separating them. The germline gives CDR1 ENHRY, CDR2 SYGVKD.